These 29 T cell receptor beta chains came from one sample sequenced in a study of blood T cells in healthy people across ages. A sample-barcoded 5' primer and a J-beta primer mix were used in a second PCR of roughly 7 to 12 cycles. One entry per CDR3 protein results from TCRdb running MiXCR on the 5' RACE reads. Of over 550,000 distinct CDR3 sequences detected, about 28% appear once; the ten largest clones hold around 16%. The material sequenced was blood. The receptors here all came from a woman of 80 years or more in good health.

This clonotype was detected only a few times. The CDR3 here is CASRMDLSHEQYF. The CDR3 DNA sequence: TGTGCCAGCAGAATGGATTTGAGCCACGAGCAGTACTTC. The V call is TRBV2, the J call TRBJ2-7; D is undetermined. The CDR3 is 13 residues long. Germline V gives CDR1 SNHLY, CDR2 FYNNEI. The germline V and J ends were trimmed by 6 bases and 5 bases, with 14 bases remaining between them.

The chain recombines TRBV5-1 with TRBJ2-2, with TRBD2 matching over 11 bases. The V gene end was trimmed by 4 bases and the J gene end by 5 bases; junction bases not matched to a gene: 10. This CDR3 has 17 amino acids. Germline-derived CDR1 and CDR2 are SGHRS and YFSETQ. The CDR3 coding sequence is TGCGCCAGCAGCGACCCCATACTAGCGGGGGAGACCGGGGAGCTGTTTTTT. Translated: CASSDPILAGETGELFF.

The rearrangement joins TRBV7-3 to TRBJ2-5; 11 bases match TRBD2. Germline V gives CDR1 SGHTA, CDR2 FQGTGA. J gave up 11 bases and V 5 bases, and 13 bases lay outside the gene matches. The CDR3 runs to 15 residues. Here the CDR3 reads CASSLLSGGGGEQYF. CDR3 in DNA: TGTGCCAGCAGCCTCCTTAGCGGGGGGGGTGGTGAGCAGTACTTC.

Of note for this clonotype: Germline is not matched at one junction end, which may reflect a read error. This rearrangement joins TRBV7-2 to TRBJ2-4, with D possibly called TRBD1 or TRBD2 (6 bases each). CDR1 SGHTA and CDR2 FQGNSA come from the germline V gene. This CDR3 contains 16 residues. The CDR3 coding sequence is TGTGCCAGCAGCTTAGAGGGGGGTCTAGCCAAAAACATTCGGTACTTC. This codes for CASSLEGGLAKNIRYF.

As to this clonotype: The junction shows a germline mismatch at one end, possibly a read error. This rearrangement joins TRBV7-2 to TRBJ2-1; 10 bases agree with TRBD2. The CDR3 runs to 15 residues. The V gene's germline CDR1 is SGHTA and CDR2 FQGNSA. This CDR3 reads CASSSGTSVYNEQCF. The CDR3 DNA reads as TGTGCCAGCAGTTCCGGGACTAGCGTATACAATGAGCAGTGCTTC.

The V gene is TRBV25-1, the J gene TRBJ1-6; D not certain. Germline loops: CDR1 MGHDK, CDR2 SYGVNS. The CDR3 sequence is 13 residues long. The V end was cut by 6 bases, the J end by 8 bases, with 11 bases between. CDR3 loop: CASRDGLDSPLHF. The CDR3 DNA reads as TGTGCCAGCAGGGACGGACTAGATTCACCCCTCCACTTT.

In this sample, this clonotype turned up a few times. Being one base from a much bigger clone, this may be a read error. The J gene is TRBJ2-6, the V gene TRBV9; D possibly uses TRBD1 or TRBD2 (5 bases each). Germline-derived CDR1 and CDR2 are SGDLS and YYNGEE. There are 14 residues in the CDR3. The CDR3: CASSVSSGANVRTF. The CDR3 DNA sequence: TGTGCCAGCAGCGTATCTTCCGGGGCCAACGTCCGGACTTTC.

This clonotype was recorded a few times. A single base separates this from a much larger clone, so it may be a read error. The V gene is TRBV7-9, the J gene TRBJ2-4; TRBD1 might be the D (6 bases). Trimming pared 5 bases from V and 7 bases from J, leaving 15 bases between. Per germline, CDR1 SEHNR and CDR2 FQNEAQ (reference sequence). The CDR3 has 14 residues. The CDR3 region is CASSPAGAWNIQYF. Here the CDR3 DNA reads TGTGCCAGCAGCCCAGCAGGGGCATGGAACATTCAGTACTTC.

In regard to this clonotype: One base away lies a much larger clone, so this may be a sequencing read error. This chain joins TRBV12-3 or TRBV12-4 and TRBJ2-3; 10 bases match TRBD2. The length of the CDR3 is 14 residues. CDR3 sequence reads: CASMLSGGADAQYF. The CDR3 nucleotides are TGTGCCAGCATGTTGAGCGGGGGGGCAGATGCGCAGTATTTT.

The chain employs TRBV18 and TRBJ2-1; a possible D gene is TRBD1 (6 bases). The J call could be wrong; TRBJ2-7 is a better fit for the DNA end. Germline CDR1 is KGHSH and CDR2 is LQKENI. This CDR3 comprises 17 residues. Here the CDR3 DNA reads TGTGCCAGCTCAGCTCAACCGGGACAAGTCTCCTACAATGAGCAGTACTTC. Its translation: CASSAQPGQVSYNEQYF.

To note about this clonotype: A clone one base away is much larger, so this may be a read error. The chain couples TRBV20-1 to TRBJ2-7, with D possibly matching TRBD1 (6 bases). CDR3 length equals 15 residues. Germline CDR1 and CDR2: DFQATT and SNEGSKA (reference sequence). CDR3 bases: TGCAGTGCTAGGCTCTATACAGGGATCGCCTACGGGCAGTACTTC. Protein product: CSARLYTGIAYGQYF.

This clonotype was counted ten times or more. The chain joins TRBV20-1 to TRBJ2-7, with TRBD1 as a possible D gene (6 bases). The CDR3 contains 15 residues. V was shortened by 0 bases and J by 2 bases, with 14 bases between the two germline ends. The germline gives CDR1 DFQATT, CDR2 SNEGSKA (reference sequence). Here the CDR3 reads CSAREPTGLAYEQYF. CDR3 bases: TGCAGTGCTAGAGAACCGACAGGCCTCGCCTACGAGCAGTACTTC.

V is TRBV20-1 and J is TRBJ1-6; a weak D match, TRBD1 (6 bases). The CDR3 covers 14 residues. Germline V gene sequence: CDR1 DFQATT, CDR2 SNEGSKA (reference sequence). V dropped 4 bases and J dropped 8 bases, with 15 bases sitting between them. CDR3 nucleotide sequence: TGCAGTGCTAAAGCACAGGGTCGGGATTCACCCCTCCACTTT. Its translation is CSAKAQGRDSPLHF.

V is TRBV12-3 or TRBV12-4 and J is TRBJ2-3; D not certain. CDR3 length: 15 residues. The V and J ends lost 3 bases and 0 bases respectively, with 10 bases between them. As DNA, the CDR3 is TGTGCCAGCAGTTTCGGCAGCGTGAGCACAGATACGCAGTATTTT. Translated: CASSFGSVSTDTQYF.

This clonotype was counted many times. This chain links TRBV12-3 or TRBV12-4 with TRBJ2-7; TRBD1 matches at 9 bases. The CDR3 has 14 amino acids. V lost 4 bases to trimming and J lost 7 bases; unmatched junction nucleotides: 8. As DNA, the CDR3 is TGTGCCAGCAGTTGGGACAGGGCGAGAAGGGAGCAGTACTTC. This gives the protein CASSWDRARREQYF.

This clonotype was recorded a few times. The rearrangement joins TRBV21-1 to TRBJ2-7; the table's D call, TRBD2, was not checked against the DNA. TRBV21-1 is marked as a pseudogene. There are 15 residues in the CDR3. Here the CDR3 DNA reads TGTGCCAGCAGCAAATCAGGACTAGCGGGCTACGAGCAGTACTTC. Translation gives CASSKSGLAGYEQYF.

This clonotype was seen repeatedly, ten times or more. This chain connects TRBV3-1 to TRBJ2-5; D is possibly TRBD1 (6 bases). Per the germline V gene, CDR1 is LGHDT and CDR2 is YNNKEL (reference sequence). Trimming removed 3 bases from V and 5 bases from J, with 7 bases in between. The CDR3 loop spans 12 amino acids. CDR3 amino acids: CASSHQGETQYF. The DNA of the CDR3 is TGTGCCAGCAGCCACCAGGGGGAGACCCAGTACTTC.

On this clonotype: With a much larger clone just one base away, this may be a read error. The CDR3 reads CASSLIGYNTDTQYF. CDR3 sequence (DNA): TGCGCCAGCAGCTTGATTGGCTACAACACAGATACGCAGTATTTT. The V and J genes are TRBV5-1 and TRBJ2-3; D not certain. Germline loops: CDR1 SGHRS, CDR2 YFSETQ. V lost 1 base and J 2 bases, leaving 11 bases between the germline ends. CDR3 length: 15 residues.

This sequence joins TRBV20-1 and TRBJ2-4, with 15 positions matching TRBD2. The CDR3 contains 17 residues. With V trimmed by 6 bases and J by 6 bases, 12 bases remained unmatched. Germline loops: CDR1 DFQATT, CDR2 SNEGSKA (reference sequence). The DNA of the CDR3 is TGCAGTGCGAGAACGGGACTAGCGGGAGGATTGCTAAACATTCAGTACTTC. The encoded protein is CSARTGLAGGLLNIQYF.

This clonotype was seen at least ten times. The J gene is TRBJ1-5, the V gene TRBV20-1; tentative D call: TRBD1 (5 bases). The CDR3 loop spans 15 amino acids. V was pared by 3 bases and J by 5 bases, with 17 bases between. In germline, CDR1 is DFQATT, CDR2 SNEGSKA (reference sequence). CDR3 bases: TGCAGTGCTAGCCCCAGGGTAGGGCTGGATCAGCCCCAGCATTTT. Protein: CSASPRVGLDQPQHF.

As regards this clonotype: Its ends do not fully match the called genes, so a read error is possible. The chain uses TRBV7-2 and TRBJ2-1; D gene uncertain. This CDR3 has 14 residues. Germline values: CDR1 SGHTA, CDR2 FQGNSA. CDR3 DNA: TGTGCCAGCAGCTTTGGCGGTTCCTACAATGAGCCGTTCTTC. This sequence encodes CASSFGGSYNEPFF.

This clonotype was seen more than once but under ten times. This chain joins TRBV6-2 or TRBV6-3 and TRBJ2-1; 14 bases agree with TRBD2. Germline CDR1 is MNHEY and CDR2 is SVGEGT. This CDR3 is 17 amino acids long. With 5 bases clipped from V and 8 bases from J, the junction kept 11 bases outside the gene matches. The CDR3 region has the DNA TGTGCCAGCAGTAACGGACTAGCGGGGGGAAATCGGCATGAGCAGTTCTTC. As protein: CASSNGLAGGNRHEQFF.

This clonotype was observed at least ten times. This clone may be a read error of a much larger clone one base away. The chain combines TRBV5-4 with TRBJ2-7; TRBD1 matches at 9 bases. The CDR3 has 14 amino acids. The germline gives CDR1 SGHNT, CDR2 YYREEE (reference sequence). J gave up 3 bases and V 4 bases, and 5 bases lay outside the gene matches. CDR3 protein: CASSIPGQGYEQYF. CDR3 sequence (DNA): TGTGCCAGCAGCATACCGGGACAGGGCTACGAGCAGTACTTC.

This chain connects TRBV12-5 to TRBJ2-6; 7 positions match TRBD1. Losses at the gene ends were 1 base for V and 0 bases for J; bases not matched to a gene: 9. Germline V CDR1 and CDR2: LGHNT, FRNRAP. The CDR3 is made up of 19 amino acids. CDR3 in amino acids: CASGLAQQGLTSGANVLTF. DNA for the CDR3: TGTGCTAGTGGTTTGGCCCAACAGGGGTTGACCTCTGGGGCCAACGTCCTGACTTTC.

The CDR3 sequence is CASSASEAAVSNQPQHF. The DNA for the CDR3 is TGTGCCAGCAGCGCCTCAGAAGCAGCAGTATCCAATCAGCCCCAGCATTTT. This chain connects TRBV21-1 to TRBJ1-5. TRBV21-1 is classified as a pseudogene. The CDR3 sequence is 17 residues long.

This chain uses TRBV2 with TRBJ2-1; the match to TRBD2 covers 13 bases. The CDR3 spans 16 residues. Per the germline V gene, CDR1 is SNHLY and CDR2 is FYNNEI. J lost 4 bases, V lost 11 bases, and 11 bases had no gene match. CDR3 protein: CADSERLAGGYNEQFF. CDR3 sequence (DNA): TGTGCCGACAGTGAACGACTAGCGGGGGGTTACAATGAGCAGTTCTTC.

The chain is built from TRBV7-9 and TRBJ1-1; no reliable D call. The CDR3 is 16 amino acids. Germline-derived CDR1 and CDR2 are SEHNR and FQNEAQ (reference sequence). V was shortened by 5 bases and J by 4 bases, with 20 bases between the two germline ends. CDR3 sequence (DNA): TGTGCCAGCAGCCCCTCTCTGAGGGAGGGAAGCACTGAAGCTTTCTTT. Its translation: CASSPSLREGSTEAFF.

This rearrangement joins TRBV5-5 to TRBJ2-1; TRBD1 matches 7 bases. Looked up from germline, CDR1 is SGHKS and CDR2 is YYEKEE (reference sequence). The CDR3 covers 14 residues. Unmatched junction bases numbered 9, after V lost 3 bases and J lost 9 bases. In DNA, the CDR3 is TGTGCCAGCAGCTCCTCGGGACAGATGAGTGAGCAGTTCTTC. Its translation: CASSSSGQMSEQFF.

As for this clonotype: A single base separates this from a much larger clone, so it may be a read error. The genes are TRBV9 and TRBJ1-2; D is uncertain. V shed 3 bases and J shed 9 bases, with 15 bases lying between them. The CDR3 totals 13 residues. Germline V gene sequence: CDR1 SGDLS, CDR2 YYNGEE. The CDR3 nucleotides read TGTGCCAGCAGCGAGACGGTTGTCGGCAGCTACACCTTC. Translation gives CASSETVVGSYTF.